This T cell receptor (beta chain) was captured by sequencing in a study of blood T cell repertoires in COVID-19. CDR3 length: 16 amino acids. Trimming shortened V by 4 bases and J by 1 base, and 14 bases separated the two germline ends. Germline CDR1 is MGHRA and CDR2 is YSYEKL. Cohort 3 recovered donors had two negative PCRs, clearance, or symptom resolution. As originally analysed: Researchers report that nucleated cell counts were estimated from reference gene primer amplification. Using immunoSEQ multiplex PCR, the repertoire was profiled, and TCRdb retains in-frame clones only, with some absent. V and J calls plus clone size are reproduced from that table; the DNA served to infer D and trimming. Here the sample spans about 400,000 clones, about 90% being singletons.

The rearrangement uses TRBV4-1 and TRBJ2-1; perhaps TRBD2 as D (6 bases). What was sequenced was PBMCs or T cells enriched from blood (not recorded which). This sequence originates from a woman aged 25 to 39 who had recovered from COVID-19. Here the CDR3 DNA reads TGCGCCAGCAGCCGTGGCAGAGGGAGGTCCTACAATGAGCAGTTCTTC. Translation: CASSRGRGRSYNEQFF.